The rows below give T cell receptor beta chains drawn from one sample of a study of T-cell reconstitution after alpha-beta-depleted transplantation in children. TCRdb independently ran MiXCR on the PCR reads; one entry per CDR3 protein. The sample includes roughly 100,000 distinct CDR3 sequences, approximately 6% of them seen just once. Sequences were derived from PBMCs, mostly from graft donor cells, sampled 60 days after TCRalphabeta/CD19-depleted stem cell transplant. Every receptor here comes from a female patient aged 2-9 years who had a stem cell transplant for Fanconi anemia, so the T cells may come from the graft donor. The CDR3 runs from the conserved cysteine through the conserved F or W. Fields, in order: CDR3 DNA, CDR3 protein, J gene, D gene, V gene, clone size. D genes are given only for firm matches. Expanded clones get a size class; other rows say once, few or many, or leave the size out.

TGCGCCAGCAGCTTGGGAGCGGGAGTCTACAATGAGCAGTTCTTC CASSLGAGVYNEQFF TRBJ2-1 TRBD2 TRBV5-1 many
TGTGCCTGGACATTTCAGGGGAATTATAATTCACCCCTCCACTTT CAWTFQGNYNSPLHF TRBJ1-6 . TRBV30 many
TGTGCCAGCAGCGTAAGGGGTGATTCGATTTCAAATGAGCAGTTCTTC CASSVRGDSISNEQFF TRBJ2-1 . TRBV9 many
TGTGCCTGGAGTTTGGGGGGGGTCACAGATACGCAGTATTTT CAWSLGGVTDTQYF TRBJ2-3 TRBD2 TRBV30 few
TGCAGTGCTAGAGATTCCGTCCTAGCGAGAGGTACTCGAAACACCGGGGAGCTGTTTTTT CSARDSVLARGTRNTGELFF TRBJ2-2 . TRBV20-1 few
TGCGCCAGCAGCCTATTTCGTGGTAGCACAGATACGCAGTATTTT CASSLFRGSTDTQYF TRBJ2-3 . TRBV5-1 many
TGTGCCAGCTCACGCGGGACAGCCTACGAGCAGTACTTC CASSRGTAYEQYF TRBJ2-7 . TRBV18 few
TGTGCCAGCACCGGGACAGGGGACGCCTACGAGCAGTACTTC CASTGTGDAYEQYF TRBJ2-7 TRBD1 TRBV28 .
TGTGCCAGCAGCTTAAGGGTCAACACCGGGGAGCTGTTTTTT CASSLRVNTGELFF TRBJ2-2 . TRBV7-3 many
TGTGCCTGGAGTAAGAAGGGACACGTCCAAGAGACCCAGTACTTC CAWSKKGHVQETQYF TRBJ2-5 . TRBV30 many
TGTGCCAGCAGTTTTCGCCCCTACAATGAGCAGTTCTTC CASSFRPYNEQFF TRBJ2-1 . TRBV28 few
TGCAGCGCCTCAGGTCCGGGGGCAGGGTCGTTGAACACTGAAGCTTTCTTT CSASGPGAGSLNTEAFF TRBJ1-1 . TRBV29-1 many
TGCAGCGTTGGGGTGGCCTACGAGCAGTACTTC CSVGVAYEQYF TRBJ2-7 . TRBV29-1 many
TGCAGTGCTCGCCGGACAGGGCAGAGCACAGATACGCAGTATTTT CSARRTGQSTDTQYF TRBJ2-3 TRBD1 TRBV20-1 many
TGCGCCAGCAGCTTGGTTCGGAATGAGCAGTTCTTC CASSLVRNEQFF TRBJ2-1 . TRBV5-1 many
TGTGCCAGCAGTGACCTAGCTACAGATACGCAGTATTTT CASSDLATDTQYF TRBJ2-3 . TRBV6-4 few
TGTGCCAGCAGTTTACCCGGTCCCGCCCAAGAGACCCAGTACTTC CASSLPGPAQETQYF TRBJ2-5 . TRBV28 few
TGTGCCAGCGCCTCAGGGGTCACCGGGGAGCTGTTTTTT CASASGVTGELFF TRBJ2-2 . TRBV28 many
TGTGCCAGCAGTTTACGGTTCCTAGCGGGGGAGAGGGAAGAGACCCAGTACTTC CASSLRFLAGEREETQYF TRBJ2-5 TRBD2 TRBV28 many
TGCGCCAGCAGCGACCCCCCCGGGTGGGGGGACATAGGGTACCAAGAGACCCAGTACTTC CASSDPPGWGDIGYQETQYF TRBJ2-5 . TRBV5-1 .
TGTGCCAGCCATATGGGGGGACAGGAGCCCTACGAGCAGTACTTC CASHMGGQEPYEQYF TRBJ2-7 TRBD1 TRBV6-5 few
TGTGCCAGCAGCTTAGAAGGGGCAGGTCGGCTGGATTCACCCCTCCACTTT CASSLEGAGRLDSPLHF TRBJ1-6 . TRBV11-2 .
TGCGCCAGCAGCCAGTCCGCGGCGGTTAACTATGGCTACACCTTC CASSQSAAVNYGYTF TRBJ1-2 . TRBV5-1 .
TGTGCCAGCAGCCAAGATCGGGCGGGTGAAGAGACCCAGTACTTC CASSQDRAGEETQYF TRBJ2-5 . TRBV4-2 many
TGCGCCAGCAGCCTCTTCGGACCGAGGGCATCGAGCACAGATACGCAGTATTTT CASSLFGPRASSTDTQYF TRBJ2-3 . TRBV5-1 many
TGCAGCGTTGTCCCCCCACTAGCAGTATCAGATACGCAGTATTTT CSVVPPLAVSDTQYF TRBJ2-3 . TRBV29-1 .
TGTGCCAGCAGTGCCCCTCTAGCGGGGGCCTCCTACGAGCAGTACTTC CASSAPLAGASYEQYF TRBJ2-7 TRBD2 TRBV28 many
TGTGCCAGCAGATACAAAGCGGGAGTCATCGGAAATGAGCAGTTCTTC CASRYKAGVIGNEQFF TRBJ2-1 TRBD2 TRBV27 many
TGTGCCAGCAGCCAAGAGGGGACAGCGAATTCCCCCCTCCACTTT CASSQEGTANSPLHF TRBJ1-6 TRBD1 TRBV3-1 .
TGTGCCAGCAGTTTTCGGGGGATGGGGGGATACTCCTACGAGCAGTACTTC CASSFRGMGGYSYEQYF TRBJ2-7 . TRBV28 many
TGTGCCAGCAACCTGGGACTAGCGGGAGATGATACGCAGTATTTT CASNLGLAGDDTQYF TRBJ2-3 TRBD2 TRBV9 many
TGTGCCAGCAGTTTAGGCCTTAGACAGACATCTGAGCAGTTCTTC CASSLGLRQTSEQFF TRBJ2-1 . TRBV12-3/TRBV12-4 many
TGTGCCAGCAGACATCTAGCGAACACAGATACGCAGTATTTT CASRHLANTDTQYF TRBJ2-3 . TRBV6-2/TRBV6-3 many
TGTGCCAGCAGCCAAGTTTCAGTGAAGGGCGGCTCTGGAAACACCATATATTTT CASSQVSVKGGSGNTIYF TRBJ1-3 . TRBV4-2 many
TGTGCCAGCAGTGAGTTTACCGGGCCCAAAGTCGGGCAGTACTTC CASSEFTGPKVGQYF TRBJ2-7 . TRBV6-1 many
TGTGCCAGCAGCTTAGAACAGTTT CASSLEQF TRBJ2-3 . TRBV7-9 many
TGTGCCAGCAGCTTAACAGGATTCGACACAGGGAGAGAGACCCAGTACTTC CASSLTGFDTGRETQYF TRBJ2-5 . TRBV7-3 many
TGTGCCAGCAGCTTAGAGGGCAAACTGAACACTGAAGCTTTCTTT CASSLEGKLNTEAFF TRBJ1-1 . TRBV7-3 many
TGTGCCAGCAGCTTACGAGATCTAGCCTATGAGCAGTTCTTC CASSLRDLAYEQFF TRBJ2-1 . TRBV7-9 few
TGCAGTGCCTATACTAGCGGGGCCTACAATGAGCAGTTCTTC CSAYTSGAYNEQFF TRBJ2-1 TRBD2 TRBV20-1 many
TGCGCCAGCAGCCTGGGAACAGGGGGCTTCTTAAACACTGAAGCTTTCTTT CASSLGTGGFLNTEAFF TRBJ1-1 TRBD1 TRBV5-1 many
TGCAGTGCTAGAGGGGGAGGGTTTAGCGAGCAGTACTTC CSARGGGFSEQYF TRBJ2-7 TRBD2 TRBV20-1 few
TGTGCCAGCAGTTTATGGACTACGACCAATGAGCAGTTCTTC CASSLWTTTNEQFF TRBJ2-1 . TRBV27 many
TGTGCCAGCAGAGCGGGAGGGCCAAGTCGGTCCTACAATGAGCAGTTCTTC CASRAGGPSRSYNEQFF TRBJ2-1 TRBD2 TRBV28 many
TGTGCCAGCAGCTCCACCGGGACTAGCTCCTACAATGAGCAGTTCTTC CASSSTGTSSYNEQFF TRBJ2-1 TRBD2 TRBV5-6 many
TGTGCCAGCAGCACTAGCGGGAGGTACGGGAATGAGCAGTTCTTC CASSTSGRYGNEQFF TRBJ2-1 TRBD2 TRBV9 .
TGCAGTGCTCTAGCGGATCACAATGAGCAGTTCTTC CSALADHNEQFF TRBJ2-1 TRBD2 TRBV20-1 few
TGTGCCAGCAGCCACGGGGTTCACGAGACCCAGTACTTC CASSHGVHETQYF TRBJ2-5 . TRBV12-3/TRBV12-4 many
TGTGCCAGCAATCGACTAGTAGAGACCCAGTACTTC CASNRLVETQYF TRBJ2-5 . TRBV2 .
TGTGCCAGCAGCCCAACAGGGGAGGTCACTGAAGCTTTCTTT CASSPTGEVTEAFF TRBJ1-1 TRBD1 TRBV5-4 many
TGTGCCAGCACGGGCCCCCCGAGCTCCTACAATGAGCAGTTCTTC CASTGPPSSYNEQFF TRBJ2-1 . TRBV2 many
TGCGCCAGCAGCCCGGACAATAGCAATCAGCCCCAGCATTTT CASSPDNSNQPQHF TRBJ1-5 . TRBV5-1 many
TGTGCCAGCAGTTTAACCGGGACTAGCGGCTACGAGCAGTACTTC CASSLTGTSGYEQYF TRBJ2-7 TRBD2 TRBV12-3/TRBV12-4 few
TGTGCCAGTAGTCTGTCGGTAAATCAGCCCCAGCATTTT CASSLSVNQPQHF TRBJ1-5 . TRBV19 .
TGTGCCAGCAGCTTGATGTACACAGAGACCCAGTACTTC CASSLMYTETQYF TRBJ2-5 . TRBV5-8 .